Shown below are 7 T cell receptor beta chains from a single sample sequenced in a study of T cells after yellow fever vaccination. TCRdb recomputed calls from the 5' RACE reads with MiXCR, one row per CDR3 protein. In the table there are some 350,000 distinct CDR3 sequences, around a tenth of which are singletons. The starting material was PBMCs, obtained on the day of the first yellow fever vaccination. These receptors were collected from a man younger than 30 who received the YFV17D yellow fever vaccine.

This clonotype was recorded many times. This chain joins TRBV20-1 and TRBJ2-3, with unresolved D. Germline V gives CDR1 DFQATT, CDR2 SNEGSKA (reference sequence). The CDR3 spans 11 residues. V dropped 7 bases and J dropped 3 bases, with 8 bases sitting between them. The CDR3 nucleotides are TGCAGTGGTCGTAAAACAGATACGCAGTATTTT. This sequence encodes CSGRKTDTQYF.

This clonotype was picked up a small number of times. The chain carries TRBV6-1 and TRBJ2-2; 8 nucleotides align to TRBD2. The ends lost 7 bases at V and 1 base at J; junction bases unmatched: 5. Looked up from germline, CDR1 is MNHNS and CDR2 is SASEGT. The CDR3 length is 15 residues. CDR3 sequence reads: CASTRLAGNTGELFF. The CDR3 DNA reads TGTGCCAGCACCCGCCTAGCGGGGAACACCGGGGAGCTGTTTTTT.

The J gene is TRBJ2-2, the V gene TRBV7-3; no reliable D call. Germline V gene data show CDR1 as SGHTA and CDR2 as FQGTGA. This CDR3 has 14 amino acids. V was shortened by 0 bases and J by 4 bases, with 6 bases between the two germline ends. The CDR3 coding sequence is TGTGCCAGCAGCTTAACCGGGCCCACCGGGGAGCTGTTTTTT. Translation gives CASSLTGPTGELFF.

This clonotype was detected a few times. The V and J genes are TRBV5-8 and TRBJ2-3, with a tentative D call TRBD2 (5 bases). Trimming shortened V by 2 bases and J by 5 bases, and 12 bases separated the two germline ends. The CDR3 loop spans 14 amino acids. Germline V gene lookup returns CDR1 SGHTS and CDR2 YDEGEE. As DNA, the CDR3 is TGTGCCAGCAGCTTACGGACTCCCGGAGATACGCAGTATTTT. As protein: CASSLRTPGDTQYF.

The chain recombines TRBV12-3 or TRBV12-4 with TRBJ2-2; a possible D gene is TRBD2 (6 bases). V shed 5 bases and J shed 5 bases, with 27 bases lying between them. The CDR3 spans 19 residues. The CDR3 loop reads CASSPPPGERRGYTGELFF. The CDR3 coding sequence is TGTGCCAGCAGTCCCCCTCCCGGCGAGAGGCGGGGTTATACCGGGGAGCTGTTTTTT.

This clonotype was recorded many times. CDR3 sequence (DNA): TGCGCCAGCAGCCAAGATGGGGCGGGGGGCACAGATACGCAGTATTTT. This translates into CASSQDGAGGTDTQYF. The V gene is TRBV4-3, the J gene TRBJ2-3; 7 positions agree with TRBD2. V gave up 0 bases and J gave up 1 base; unmatched junction bases: 4. This CDR3 has 16 amino acids. Germline CDR1 reads LGHNA; CDR2 reads YSLEER.

The V gene is TRBV12-3 or TRBV12-4, the J gene TRBJ1-2; no reliable D call. The CDR3 has 15 amino acids. Trimming left V 1 base short and J 0 bases short, with 9 bases between. Here the CDR3 reads CASSLVVRANYGYTF. The CDR3 coding sequence is TGTGCCAGCAGTTTAGTAGTCAGAGCTAACTATGGCTACACCTTC.